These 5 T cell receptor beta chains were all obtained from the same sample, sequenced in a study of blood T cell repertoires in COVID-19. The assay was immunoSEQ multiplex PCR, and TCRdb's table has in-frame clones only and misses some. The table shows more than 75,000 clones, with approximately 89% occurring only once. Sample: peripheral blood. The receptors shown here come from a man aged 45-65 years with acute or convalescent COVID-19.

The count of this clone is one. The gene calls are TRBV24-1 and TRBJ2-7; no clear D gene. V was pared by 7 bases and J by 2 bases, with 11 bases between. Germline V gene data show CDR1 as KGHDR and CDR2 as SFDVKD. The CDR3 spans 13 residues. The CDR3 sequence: CATRAGTTYEQYV. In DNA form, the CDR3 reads TGTGCCACCAGGGCTGGCACAACCTACGAGCAGTACGTC.

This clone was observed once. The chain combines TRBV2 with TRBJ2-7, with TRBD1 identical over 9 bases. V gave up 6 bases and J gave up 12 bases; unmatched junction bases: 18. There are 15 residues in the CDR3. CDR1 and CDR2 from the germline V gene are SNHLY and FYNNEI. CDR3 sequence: CASRGEPGQGRNAYF. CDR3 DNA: TGTGCCAGCAGGGGGGAACCGGGACAGGGCAGAAACGCGTACTTC. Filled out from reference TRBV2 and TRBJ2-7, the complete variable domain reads EPEVTQTPSHQVTQMGQEVILRCVPISNHLYFYWYRQILGQKVEFLVSFYNNEISEKSEIFDDQFSVERPDGSNFTLKIRSTKLEDSAMYFCASRGEPGQGRNAYFGPGTRLTVT.

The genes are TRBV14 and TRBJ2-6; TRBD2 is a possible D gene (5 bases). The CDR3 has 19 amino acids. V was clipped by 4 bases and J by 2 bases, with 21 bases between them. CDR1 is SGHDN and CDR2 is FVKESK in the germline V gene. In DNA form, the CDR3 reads TGTGCCAGCAGCCCCCTGGACTCCTCTAAGGGCCCTGGGGCCAACGTCCTGACTTTC. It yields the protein CASSPLDSSKGPGANVLTF.

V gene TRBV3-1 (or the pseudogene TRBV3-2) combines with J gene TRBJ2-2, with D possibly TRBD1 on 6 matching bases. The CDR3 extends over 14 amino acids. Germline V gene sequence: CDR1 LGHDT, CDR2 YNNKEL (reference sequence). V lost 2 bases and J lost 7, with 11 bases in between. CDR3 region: CASSQQGIGGELFF. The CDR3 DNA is TGTGCCAGCAGCCAACAGGGGATAGGCGGGGAGCTGTTTTTT.

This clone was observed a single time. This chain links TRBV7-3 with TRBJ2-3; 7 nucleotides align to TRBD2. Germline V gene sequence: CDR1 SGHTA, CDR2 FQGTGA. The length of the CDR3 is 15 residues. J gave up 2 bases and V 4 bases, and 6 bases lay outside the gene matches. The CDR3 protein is CASSSQAGNTDTQYF. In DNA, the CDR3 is TGTGCCAGCAGCTCCCAAGCGGGGAACACAGATACGCAGTATTTT.